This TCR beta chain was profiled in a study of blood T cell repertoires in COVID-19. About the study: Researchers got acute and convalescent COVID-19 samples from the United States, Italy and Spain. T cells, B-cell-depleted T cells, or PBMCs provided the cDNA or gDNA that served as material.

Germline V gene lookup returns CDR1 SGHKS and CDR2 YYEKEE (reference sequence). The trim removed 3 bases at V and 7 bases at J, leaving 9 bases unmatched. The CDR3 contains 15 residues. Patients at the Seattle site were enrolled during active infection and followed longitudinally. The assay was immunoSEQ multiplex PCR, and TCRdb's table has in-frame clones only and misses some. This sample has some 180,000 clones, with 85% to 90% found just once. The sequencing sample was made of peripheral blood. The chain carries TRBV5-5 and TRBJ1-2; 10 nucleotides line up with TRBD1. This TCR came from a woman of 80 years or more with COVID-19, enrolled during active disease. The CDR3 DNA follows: TGTGCCAGCAGCTGGGGGGACAGGGGCGGAGGTGGCTACACCTTC. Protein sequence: CASSWGDRGGGGYTF.